This TCR beta chain came from a study of blood T cell repertoires in COVID-19. The assay was immunoSEQ multiplex PCR, and TCRdb's table has in-frame clones only and misses some. The data contain about 140,000 clones, 84% of them seen just once; the ten biggest clones take up 5.5% to 7%. Germline V CDR1 and CDR2: SGHRS, YFSETQ. V gave up 1 base and J gave up 1 base, with 16 bases separating them. CDR3 length equals 17 residues. The source material was peripheral blood. This sequence originates from a human donor in a cohort sampled during active COVID-19. The chain carries TRBV5-1 and TRBJ2-3, with D tentatively TRBD1 (7 bases). In DNA form, the CDR3 reads TGCGCCAGCAGCTTGTGGATGGGAGGACAGGGCACAGATACGCAGTATTTT. Translated, it gives CASSLWMGGQGTDTQYF.